This T cell receptor beta chain was identified during a study of technical replicates of blood from a few donors (dated by TCRdb to between 2016 and 2019). The germline V gene encodes CDR1 SNHLY and CDR2 FYNNEI. Deletion took 3 bases off V and 0 bases off J, with a span of 6 bases between the germline ends. The cysteine opens and the phenylalanine closes a CDR3 of 15 amino acids. Of all the DNA, just the CDR3 is kept, 45 bases in frame from base 1. Comments on this clone: Its cognate antigen has yet to be identified. No much larger clone is present one base from it, and per-base qualities are unavailable.

Library preparation employed the immunoSEQ multiplex PCR assay. What TCRdb holds here is the immuneACCESS table cut down to in-frame rearrangements. Part of the clones is not present; checked against another copy, under half of the missing clones reflect an unresolved V gene, and the others are unexplained. The sample table lists about 89,000 clones, 90% to 95% of them with a count of one. The ten largest clones take up about 0.25% of the sample. Sequenced sample: T cells isolated from PBMCs. The source is a human donor in good health. Recombination joined TRBV2 with TRBJ2-6; confidence is insufficient to name the D gene. This receptor has the CDR3 CASSDRFSGANVLTF. The DNA sequence is as follows: TGTGCCAGCAGTGATAGATTCTCTGGGGCCAACGTCCTGACTTTC.